The present T cell receptor beta chain was sequenced within a study of CD8 T cells in ankylosing spondylitis (dated by TCRdb to 2016 to 2017). Broadly, across the study: To find TCR variants linked to disease, the study profiled T cell receptor beta repertoires in ankylosing spondylitis patients and healthy donors. The full study cohort comprised about 24 ankylosing spondylitis patients and 110 or so healthy donors. Samples of peripheral blood were taken, and for ankylosing spondylitis patients, synovial fluid was collected as well. The full study reports these points: Some motif variants were previously reported in synovial fluid and blood of reactive arthritis patients, suggesting common disease-initiation mechanisms. The disease-linked clones showed a CD8+ phenotype and occurred at relatively low frequencies in peripheral blood. Blood from ankylosing spondylitis patients appeared to be characterized by a TCR beta motif made up of seven or eight highly homologous amino acid variants. Significant enrichment of the disease-linked clones was reported in matched synovial fluid samples from ankylosing spondylitis patients.

With regard to this clonotype: This receptor's antigen is unknown. Base qualities are not recorded, but no much larger clone differs from it by a single base.

The CDR3 runs 15 amino acids, cysteine and phenylalanine included. This entry keeps only the CDR3 DNA: 45 bases, framed from base 1. CDR1 and CDR2 are drawn from the germline V gene: SNHLY, FYNNEI. At the junction V is shortened by 0 bases and J by 2 bases, with 11 bases in between. Sequencing instrument: Illumina HiSeq 2500. Quantitative 5'-RACE with molecular barcodes was the method used to prepare the TCR beta libraries. From the authors' description of their analysis: Disease-linked TCR variants were identified with a new computational method built on a probabilistic model of VDJ rearrangement. TCRdb applied fastp at Q25 and MiXCR to the public reads, then kept only in-frame beta chains. Rows are combined by CDR3 protein, so each entry shows the most common genes and DNA. TCRdb, rather than the study authors, made the V and J calls. The sample table holds 380,000 or so distinct CDR3 sequences, of which 20% to 25% were seen once. The leading ten clones occupy around 12% of the sample.

The clonotype was recovered from a male donor with ankylosing spondylitis or in good health (not recorded which). Sequenced input: blood, either unsorted or a sorted T cell fraction (not recorded which). Recombination joined TRBV2 with TRBJ2-7, with the D segment identity uncertain. The CDR3 sequence is CASSEAVGSPYEQYF. The sequenced DNA: TGTGCCAGCAGTGAAGCGGTGGGGTCCCCCTACGAGCAGTACTTC.